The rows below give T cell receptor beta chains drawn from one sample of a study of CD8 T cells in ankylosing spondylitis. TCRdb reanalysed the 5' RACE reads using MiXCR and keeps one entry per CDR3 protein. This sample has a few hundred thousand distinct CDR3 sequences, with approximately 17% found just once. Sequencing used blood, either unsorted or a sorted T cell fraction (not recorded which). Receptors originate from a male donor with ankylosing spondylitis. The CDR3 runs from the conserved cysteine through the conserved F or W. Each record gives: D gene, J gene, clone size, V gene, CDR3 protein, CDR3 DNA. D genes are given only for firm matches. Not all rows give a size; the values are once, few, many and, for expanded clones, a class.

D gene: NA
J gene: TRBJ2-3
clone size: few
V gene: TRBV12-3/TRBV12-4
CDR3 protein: CASSRNRHNPDTQYF
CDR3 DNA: TGTGCCAGCAGTCGAAATCGACATAACCCAGATACGCAGTATTTT

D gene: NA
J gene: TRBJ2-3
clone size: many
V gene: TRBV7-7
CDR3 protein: CASSLEGTDTQYF
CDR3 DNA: TGTGCTAGCAGCTTAGAAGGCACAGATACGCAGTATTTT

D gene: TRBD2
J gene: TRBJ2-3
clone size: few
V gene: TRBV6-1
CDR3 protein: CASRRTSSTDTQYF
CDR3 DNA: TGTGCCAGCAGGAGGACTAGCAGCACAGATACGCAGTATTTT

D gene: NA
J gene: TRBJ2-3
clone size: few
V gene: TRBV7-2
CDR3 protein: CASSLLTFTDTQYF
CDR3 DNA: TGTGCCAGCAGCTTATTGACTTTCACAGATACGCAGTATTTT

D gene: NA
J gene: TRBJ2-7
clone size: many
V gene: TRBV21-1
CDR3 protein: CASSPHYRRSDYEQYF
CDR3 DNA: TGTGCCAGCAGCCCTCACTACCGGCGTTCGGACTACGAGCAGTACTTC

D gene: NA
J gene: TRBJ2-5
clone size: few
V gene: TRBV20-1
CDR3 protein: CSAGGGLEETQYF
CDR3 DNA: TGCAGTGCCGGAGGGGGGTTGGAAGAGACCCAGTACTTC

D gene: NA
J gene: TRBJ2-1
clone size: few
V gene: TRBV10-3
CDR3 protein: CAISEKVVGTYNEQFF
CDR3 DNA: TGTGCCATCAGCGAGAAAGTAGTGGGAACCTACAATGAGCAGTTCTTC

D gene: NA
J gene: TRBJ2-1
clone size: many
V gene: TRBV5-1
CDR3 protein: CASSLVPGDYNEQFF
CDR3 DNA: TGCGCCAGCAGCTTGGTACCGGGGGACTACAATGAGCAGTTCTTC

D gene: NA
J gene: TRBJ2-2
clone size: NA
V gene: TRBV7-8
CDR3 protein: CASSLGVIGELFF
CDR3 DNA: TGTGCCAGCAGCTTAGGAGTCATCGGGGAGCTGTTTTTT

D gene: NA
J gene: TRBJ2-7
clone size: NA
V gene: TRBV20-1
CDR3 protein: CSASRDVRSYEQYF
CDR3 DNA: TGCAGTGCTAGCCGAGACGTCCGCTCCTACGAGCAGTACTTC

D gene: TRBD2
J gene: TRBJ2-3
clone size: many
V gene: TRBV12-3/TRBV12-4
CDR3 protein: CASSFYLAGVTTDTQYF
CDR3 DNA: TGTGCCAGCAGTTTCTATCTAGCGGGAGTTACCACAGATACGCAGTATTTT

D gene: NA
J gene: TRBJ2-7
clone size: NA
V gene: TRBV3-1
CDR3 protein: CASSQGVGDTYEQYF
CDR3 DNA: TGTGCCAGCAGCCAAGGGGTGGGGGATACCTACGAGCAGTACTTC

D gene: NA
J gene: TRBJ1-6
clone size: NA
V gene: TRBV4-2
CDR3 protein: CASSQDLTGNSPLHF
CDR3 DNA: TGTGCCAGCAGCCAAGATCTCACGGGGAACTCACCCCTCCACTTT

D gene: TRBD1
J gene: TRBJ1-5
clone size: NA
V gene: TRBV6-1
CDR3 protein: CASTTDRGQPQHF
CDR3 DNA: TGTGCCAGCACAACCGACAGGGGACAGCCCCAGCATTTT

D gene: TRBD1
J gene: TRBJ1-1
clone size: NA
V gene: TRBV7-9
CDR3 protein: CASSRRTGLNTEAFF
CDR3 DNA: TGTGCCAGCAGCAGAAGGACAGGGCTGAACACTGAAGCTTTCTTT

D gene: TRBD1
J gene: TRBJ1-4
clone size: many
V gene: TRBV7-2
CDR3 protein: CASSFRTGGSEKLFF
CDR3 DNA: TGTGCCAGCAGCTTCCGGACAGGGGGAAGTGAAAAACTGTTTTTT

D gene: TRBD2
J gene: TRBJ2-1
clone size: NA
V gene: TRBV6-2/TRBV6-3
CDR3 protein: CASTQGGLAGDSGFF
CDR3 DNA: TGTGCCAGCACTCAAGGGGGACTAGCGGGAGATAGTGGGTTCTTC

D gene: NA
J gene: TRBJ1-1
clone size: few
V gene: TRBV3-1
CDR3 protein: CASSQFWDTEAFF
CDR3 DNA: TGTGCCAGCAGCCAGTTTTGGGACACTGAAGCTTTCTTT

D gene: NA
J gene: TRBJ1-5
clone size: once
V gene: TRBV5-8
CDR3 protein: CASSLVRGDQPQHF
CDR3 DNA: TGTGCCAGCAGCTTAGTACGCGGGGATCAGCCCCAGCATTTT

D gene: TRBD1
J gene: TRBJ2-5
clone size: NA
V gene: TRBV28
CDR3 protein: CASSTGAGGKTQYF
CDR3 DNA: TGTGCCAGCAGTACCGGCGCAGGGGGAAAGACCCAGTACTTC

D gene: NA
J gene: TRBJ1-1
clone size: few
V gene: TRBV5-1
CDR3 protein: CASSLQADTEAFF
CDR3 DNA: TGCGCCAGCAGCTTGCAAGCAGACACTGAAGCTTTCTTT

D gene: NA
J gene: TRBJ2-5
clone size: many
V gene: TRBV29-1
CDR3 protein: CSVGGGKETQYF
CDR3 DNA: TGCAGCGTTGGTGGCGGGAAAGAGACCCAGTACTTC

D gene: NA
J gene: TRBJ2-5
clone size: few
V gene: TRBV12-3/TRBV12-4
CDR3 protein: CASSLWWSQGSFKETQYF
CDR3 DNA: TGTGCCAGCAGTTTATGGTGGAGTCAGGGAAGCTTTAAAGAGACCCAGTACTTC

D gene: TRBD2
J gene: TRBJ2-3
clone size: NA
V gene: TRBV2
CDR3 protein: CASESLAGGQGTQYF
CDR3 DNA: TGTGCCAGCGAATCACTAGCGGGAGGGCAGGGTACGCAGTATTTT

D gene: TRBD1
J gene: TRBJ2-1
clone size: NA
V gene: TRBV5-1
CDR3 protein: CASYGQDYNEQFF
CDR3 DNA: TGCGCCAGCTATGGACAGGACTACAATGAGCAGTTCTTC

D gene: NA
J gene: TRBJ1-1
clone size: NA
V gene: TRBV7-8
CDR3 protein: CASSPTEINTEAFF
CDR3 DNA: TGTGCCAGCAGCCCCACTGAGATCAACACTGAAGCTTTCTTT

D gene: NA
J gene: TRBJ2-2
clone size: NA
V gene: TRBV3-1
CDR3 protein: CASSQDGYGELFF
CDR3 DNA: TGTGCCAGCAGCCAAGATGGATACGGGGAGCTGTTTTTT

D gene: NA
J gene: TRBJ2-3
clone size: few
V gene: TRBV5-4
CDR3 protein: CASSLAVGRISDTQYF
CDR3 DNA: TGTGCCAGCAGCTTGGCCGTTGGTAGGATCTCAGATACGCAGTATTTT

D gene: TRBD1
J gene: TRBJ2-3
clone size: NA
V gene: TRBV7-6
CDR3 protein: CASSSNRDRGRWTDTQYF
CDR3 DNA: TGTGCCAGCAGCTCGAACCGGGACAGGGGAAGATGGACAGATACGCAGTATTTT

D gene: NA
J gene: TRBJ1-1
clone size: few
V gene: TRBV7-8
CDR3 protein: CASSSYRQTNTEAFF
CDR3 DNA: TGTGCCAGCAGCTCCTACAGACAGACAAACACTGAAGCTTTCTTT

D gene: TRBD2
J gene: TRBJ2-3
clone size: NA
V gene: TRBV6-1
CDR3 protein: CVTVSAGVDTQYF
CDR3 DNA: TGTGTCACCGTCTCTGCGGGAGTAGATACGCAGTATTTT

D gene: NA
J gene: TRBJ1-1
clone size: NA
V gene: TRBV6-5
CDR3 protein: CASSASGTEAFF
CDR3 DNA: TGTGCCAGCTCCGCCAGTGGGACTGAAGCTTTCTTT

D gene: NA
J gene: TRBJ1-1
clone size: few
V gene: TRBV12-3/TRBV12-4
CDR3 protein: CASRKGGQGGTEAFF
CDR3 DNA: TGTGCCAGCAGGAAGGGTGGGCAGGGAGGCACTGAAGCTTTCTTT

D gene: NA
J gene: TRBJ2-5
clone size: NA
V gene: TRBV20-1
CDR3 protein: CSAEGGETQYF
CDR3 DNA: TGCAGTGCGGAGGGGGGGGAGACCCAGTACTTC

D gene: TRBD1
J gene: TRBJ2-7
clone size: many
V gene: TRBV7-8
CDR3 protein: CASSLALGTGAYEQYF
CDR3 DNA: TGTGCCAGCAGCTTAGCGTTGGGGACAGGGGCCTACGAGCAGTACTTC

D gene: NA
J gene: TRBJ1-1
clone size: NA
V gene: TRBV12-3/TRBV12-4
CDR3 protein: CASSFRHPTAEAFF
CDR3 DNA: TGTGCCAGCAGTTTTAGGCACCCCACTGCTGAAGCTTTCTTT

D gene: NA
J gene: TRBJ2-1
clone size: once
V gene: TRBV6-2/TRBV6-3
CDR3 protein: CASQLYGGDEQFF
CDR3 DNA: TGTGCCAGCCAGTTATACGGTGGGGATGAGCAGTTCTTC

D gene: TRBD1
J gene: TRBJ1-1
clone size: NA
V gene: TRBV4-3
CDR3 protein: CASSRLGTGGTEAFF
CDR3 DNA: TGCGCCAGCAGCCGGCTAGGGACAGGGGGTACTGAAGCTTTCTTT

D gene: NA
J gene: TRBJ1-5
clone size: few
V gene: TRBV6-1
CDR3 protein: CASRRTVDSNQPQHF
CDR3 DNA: TGTGCCAGCCGAAGGACAGTCGATAGCAATCAGCCCCAGCATTTT

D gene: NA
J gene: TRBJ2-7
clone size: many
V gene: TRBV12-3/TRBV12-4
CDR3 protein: CASSLGFWDAPHEQYF
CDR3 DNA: TGTGCCAGCAGTTTAGGTTTCTGGGACGCGCCCCACGAGCAGTACTTC

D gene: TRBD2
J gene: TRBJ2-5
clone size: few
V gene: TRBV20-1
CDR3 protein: CSASFGTSGKQRETQYF
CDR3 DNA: TGCAGTGCTAGTTTCGGGACTAGCGGGAAGCAAAGAGAGACCCAGTACTTC

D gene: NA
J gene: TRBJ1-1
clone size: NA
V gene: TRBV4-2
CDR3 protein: CASSQEGKGRVTEAFF
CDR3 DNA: TGTGCCAGCAGCCAAGAGGGTAAGGGGAGGGTCACTGAAGCTTTCTTT

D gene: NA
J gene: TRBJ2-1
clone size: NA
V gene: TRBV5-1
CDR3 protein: CASSLAGSPVESNEQFF
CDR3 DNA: TGCGCCAGCAGCTTGGCCGGATCCCCTGTTGAGTCCAATGAGCAGTTCTTC

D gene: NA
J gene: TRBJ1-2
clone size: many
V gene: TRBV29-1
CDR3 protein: CSVLVGDGYTF
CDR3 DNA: TGCAGCGTCCTGGTTGGGGATGGCTACACCTTC

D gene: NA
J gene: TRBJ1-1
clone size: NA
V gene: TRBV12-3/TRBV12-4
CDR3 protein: CASSLASMNTEAFF
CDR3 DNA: TGTGCCAGCAGTTTAGCCAGTATGAACACTGAAGCTTTCTTT

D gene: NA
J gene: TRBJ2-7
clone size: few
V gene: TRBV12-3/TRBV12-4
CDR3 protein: CASRFGGPPHEQYF
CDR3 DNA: TGTGCCAGCAGATTTGGGGGACCGCCCCACGAGCAGTACTTC

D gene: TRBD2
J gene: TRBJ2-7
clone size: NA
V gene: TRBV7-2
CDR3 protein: CASSLVGSSGISYEQYF
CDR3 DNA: TGTGCCAGCAGCTTAGTGGGCTCTAGCGGGATATCCTACGAGCAGTACTTC

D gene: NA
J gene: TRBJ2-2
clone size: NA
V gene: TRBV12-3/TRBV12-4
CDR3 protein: CATSSGRVNTGELFF
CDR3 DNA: TGTGCCACTTCGAGTGGCAGGGTGAACACCGGGGAGCTGTTTTTT

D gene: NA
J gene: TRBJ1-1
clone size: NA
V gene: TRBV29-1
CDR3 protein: CSVGGGGRVNTEAFF
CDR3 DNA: TGCAGCGTCGGAGGTGGGGGCAGGGTTAACACTGAAGCTTTCTTT

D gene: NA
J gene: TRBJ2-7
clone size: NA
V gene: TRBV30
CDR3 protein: CAWSKVVPYEQYF
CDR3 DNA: TGTGCCTGGAGTAAGGTAGTTCCCTACGAGCAGTACTTC

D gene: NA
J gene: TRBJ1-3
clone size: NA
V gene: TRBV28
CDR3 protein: CASRPRSSGNTIYF
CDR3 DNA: TGTGCCAGCCGACCAAGGTCCTCTGGAAACACCATATATTTT

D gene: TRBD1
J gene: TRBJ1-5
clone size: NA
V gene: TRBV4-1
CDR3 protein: CASSRVPGQGKGPMNQPQHF
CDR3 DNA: TGCGCCAGCAGCCGCGTTCCGGGACAGGGTAAGGGACCCATGAATCAGCCCCAGCATTTT

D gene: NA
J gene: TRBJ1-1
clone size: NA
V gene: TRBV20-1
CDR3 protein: CSAYLRVGDGAFF
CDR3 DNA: TGCAGTGCGTATCTCAGGGTGGGAGATGGAGCTTTCTTT

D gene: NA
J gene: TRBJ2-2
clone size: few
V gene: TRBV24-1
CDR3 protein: CATSEGRAGELFF
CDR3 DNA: TGTGCCACCAGTGAAGGAAGGGCCGGGGAGCTGTTTTTT